This TCR beta chain was identified in a study of blood T cell repertoires in COVID-19. The trim removed 5 bases at V and 7 bases at J, leaving 5 bases unmatched. This CDR3 comprises 14 residues. Per the germline V gene, CDR1 is MNHEY and CDR2 is SVGAGI. The protocol was immunoSEQ multiplex PCR, while the TCRdb copy is restricted to in-frame clones and leaves out a portion. Of 60,000 to 90,000 clones detected, 86% appear once; the ten largest clones hold roughly 19%. The sequenced material came from peripheral blood. V usage is TRBV6-5 and J usage is TRBJ1-4, with 9 bases aligning to TRBD1. The TCR comes from a human donor in a cohort sampled during active COVID-19. CDR3: CASSPGQGGEKLFF. The CDR3 DNA follows: TGTGCCAGCAGTCCGGGACAGGGAGGTGAAAAACTGTTTTTT.